One sample yielded the 28 T cell receptor beta chains listed below, sequenced in a study of OX40 agonist ivuxolimab in advanced cancers. Libraries were made using the immunoSEQ multiplex PCR assay. TCRdb retrieved this table from immuneACCESS and kept in-frame rearrangements only. Not all clones are present; in checked studies, unresolved V genes account for under half, and no reason is known for the remainder. The sample profile shows 75,000 to 100,000 clones; approximately 83% of them were found once. The ten largest clones represent 1.5% to 2% of the sample. The sequenced sample was CD4+ or CD8+ T cells sorted from blood, obtained in a trial of the OX40 agonist ivuxolimab. The source of these receptors is an adult with an advanced solid tumor such as melanoma, head and neck, liver or kidney cancer.

This sequence joins TRBV27 and TRBJ2-7; no firm D call. Germline V gene lookup returns CDR1 MNHEY and CDR2 SMNVEV (reference sequence). Trimming cost V 5 bases and J 9 bases, with 17 bases left between them. CDR3 length equals 13 residues. CDR3 in DNA: TGTGCCAGCAGTCCTACGCCCACGAAGGGGCAGTACTTC. It translates to CASSPTPTKGQYF.

The gene calls are TRBV27 and TRBJ2-5; no reliable D call. The CDR3 is 12 residues long. Germline assignment: CDR1 MNHEY and CDR2 SMNVEV (reference sequence). V was trimmed by 6 bases and J by 5 bases, leaving 10 bases between them. The CDR3 DNA is TGTGCCAGCAGCCTGCTCAGGGAGACCCAGTACTTC. This encodes CASSLLRETQYF.

The rearrangement uses TRBV4-1 and TRBJ2-3; the match to TRBD2 covers 9 bases. CDR3 length: 18 residues. V lost 6 bases to trimming and J lost 6 bases; unmatched junction nucleotides: 19. Germline CDR1 reads MGHRA; CDR2 reads YSYEKL. The DNA for the CDR3 is TGCGCCAGCAGTCGAACCCGCCCTACTAGCGGGCAGGCCGATACGCAGTATTTT. Amino acids: CASSRTRPTSGQADTQYF.

The J gene is TRBJ2-7, the V gene TRBV5-4, with D possibly matching TRBD1 (7 bases). Trimming pared 3 bases from V and 2 bases from J, leaving 12 bases between. CDR1 is SGHNT and CDR2 is YYREEE in the germline V gene (reference sequence). The CDR3 spans 14 residues. The DNA of the CDR3 is TGTGCCAGCAGCTCGGGGGACAGAGCCTACGAGCAGTACTTC. Its protein product is CASSSGDRAYEQYF. The full variable domain, its missing parts supplied by reference TRBV5-4 and TRBJ2-7, is ETGVTQSPTHLIKTRGQQVTLRCSSQSGHNTVSWYQQALGQGPQFIFQYYREEENGRGNFPPRFSGLQFPNYSSELNVNALELDDSALYLCASSSGDRAYEQYFGPGTRLTVT.

The chain has TRBV6-5 and TRBJ2-1; D not certain. The CDR3 has 11 amino acids. Between the trimmed V and J ends, which lost 5 bases and 8 bases, there was a span of 7 bases. CDR1 and CDR2 from the germline V gene are MNHEY and SVGAGI. The CDR3, as DNA: TGTGCCAGCAGTGCCGGGCATGAGCAGTTCTTC. It specifies CASSAGHEQFF.

The gene calls are TRBV5-1 and TRBJ1-4; D unresolved. This CDR3 contains 17 residues. Trimming left V 3 bases short and J 8 bases short, with 23 bases between. Germline values: CDR1 SGHRS, CDR2 YFSETQ. CDR3 in DNA: TGCGCCAGCAGCTCAGGATTAAGAGGGCCGGGTAACGAAAAACTGTTTTTT. This sequence encodes CASSSGLRGPGNEKLFF. The full variable domain, rest sourced from reference TRBV5-1 and TRBJ1-4, is KAGVTQTPRYLIKTRGQQVTLSCSPISGHRSVSWYQQTPGQGLQFLFEYFSETQRNKGNFPGRFSGRQFSNSRSEMNVSTLELGDSALYLCASSSGLRGPGNEKLFFGSGTQLSVL.

V usage is TRBV4-2 and J usage is TRBJ1-1; 7 nucleotides line up with TRBD1. This CDR3 spans 14 amino acids. Germline lookup yields CDR1 LGHNA and CDR2 YNFKEQ. J gave up 5 bases and V 4 bases, and 7 bases lay outside the gene matches. The CDR3 reads CASSPGQIRTEAFF. The CDR3 bases are TGTGCCAGCAGCCCGGGACAGATCCGAACTGAAGCTTTCTTT.

The genes are TRBV7-8 and TRBJ1-2; D unresolved. The V end lost 2 bases, the J end lost 0 bases, and 10 bases lay between the germline ends. This CDR3 region has 15 residues. The germline gives CDR1 SGHVS, CDR2 FQNEAQ. The CDR3 DNA reads TGTGCCAGCAGCTTATCGGTGGTCTCTAACTATGGCTACACCTTC. Its translation is CASSLSVVSNYGYTF.

This chain links TRBV4-3 with TRBJ2-7; D is uncertain. V shed 0 bases and J shed 4 bases, with 10 bases lying between them. Germline values: CDR1 LGHNA, CDR2 YSLEER. The CDR3 extends over 14 amino acids. In DNA form, the CDR3 reads TGCGCCAGCAGCCAAGATTTACAGTTATACGAGCAGTACTTC. Its translation: CASSQDLQLYEQYF.

The V and J genes are TRBV5-8 and TRBJ2-1, with D possibly TRBD2 on 5 matching bases. Deletions cut 4 bases from V and 0 bases from J, with 11 bases between. The CDR3 has 15 residues. CDR1 is SGHTS, CDR2 YDEGEE, per germline. CDR3: CASSRAVSSYNEQFF. The DNA of the CDR3 is TGTGCCAGCAGCAGAGCGGTGAGCTCCTACAATGAGCAGTTCTTC.

This clone has a single count. This chain connects TRBV7-9 to TRBJ2-2; 7 positions match TRBD1. Germline CDR1 reads SEHNR; CDR2 reads FQNEAQ (reference sequence). This CDR3 has 15 residues. The J segment lost 0 bases and the V segment lost 4 bases, leaving 2 bases of the junction unmatched. The CDR3 coding sequence is TGTGCCAGCAGCTCGGACAGGCCGAACACCGGGGAGCTGTTTTTT. Its translation is CASSSDRPNTGELFF.

This clone was picked up one time. The genes are TRBV7-9 and TRBJ2-1, with unresolved D. Trimming cost V 3 bases and J 3 bases, with 6 bases left between them. The germline V gene has CDR1 SEHNR and CDR2 FQNEAQ (reference sequence). This CDR3 has 13 residues. The CDR3 DNA follows: TGTGCCAGCAGCTTGGGCAGCTACAATGAGCAGTTCTTC. Its translation is CASSLGSYNEQFF.

For this clone: The junction departs from the called germline gene at one end, perhaps through a read error. V usage is TRBV15 and J usage is TRBJ2-7; the D gene is possibly TRBD2 (6 bases). Germline lookup yields CDR1 LNHNV and CDR2 YYDKDF (reference sequence). The CDR3 runs to 15 residues. This CDR3 reads CATSPPTGLLYEQCF. CDR3 in DNA: TGTGCCACCAGTCCTCCTACGGGACTCCTCTACGAGCAGTGCTTC.

This chain links TRBV5-5 with TRBJ2-7; 9 bases are shared with TRBD1. V lost 3 bases to trimming and J lost 0 bases; unmatched junction nucleotides: 10. The germline V gene has CDR1 SGHKS and CDR2 YYEKEE (reference sequence). The CDR3 contains 17 residues. The CDR3 nucleotides read TGTGCCAGCAGCTCGACGGGACAGGGAAGGAGCTCCTACGAGCAGTACTTC. Amino acid sequence: CASSSTGQGRSSYEQYF.

The V gene is TRBV28, the J gene TRBJ2-2; perhaps TRBD1 as D (6 bases). Looked up from germline, CDR1 is MDHEN and CDR2 is SYDVKM. This CDR3 has 15 amino acids. CDR3 loop: CAAGDPPLPTGELFF. For the CDR3, the DNA is TGTGCGGCAGGGGACCCGCCGTTGCCCACCGGGGAGCTGTTTTTT.

The rearrangement links TRBV27 to TRBJ2-7, with D perhaps being TRBD1 or TRBD2 (6 bases each). V was trimmed by 2 bases and J by 2 bases, leaving 16 bases between them. There are 16 residues in the CDR3. Germline CDR1 reads MNHEY; CDR2 reads SMNVEV (reference sequence). CDR3 nucleotides: TGTGCCAGCAGTTTAGCGGGACAACCAGGAGCCTACGAGCAGTACTTC. Its translation is CASSLAGQPGAYEQYF.

The chain combines TRBV28 with TRBJ2-7; 7 bases are shared with TRBD1. CDR3 size: 15 residues. J lost 2 bases, V lost 5 bases, and 9 bases had no gene match. Germline CDR1 reads MDHEN; CDR2 reads SYDVKM. The chain's CDR3 is CASSRQGPLTYEQYF. Written as DNA, the CDR3 is TGTGCCAGCAGTAGACAGGGACCCCTTACCTACGAGCAGTACTTC.

The chain has TRBV7-9 and TRBJ1-4; the D gene is possibly TRBD1 (5 bases). Germline lookup yields CDR1 SEHNR and CDR2 FQNEAQ (reference sequence). V dropped 5 bases and J dropped 0 bases, with 10 bases sitting between them. The CDR3 runs 15 residues. The CDR3 region is CASSPGQATNEKLFF. CDR3 sequence (DNA): TGTGCCAGCAGCCCCGGACAAGCAACTAATGAAAAACTGTTTTTT. Full variable domain (rest looked up from reference TRBV7-9 and TRBJ1-4): DTGVSQNPRHKITKRGQNVTFRCDPISEHNRLYWYRQTLGQGPEFLTYFQNEAQLEKSRLLSDRFSAERPKGSFSTLEIQRTEQGDSAMYLCASSPGQATNEKLFFGSGTQLSVL.

About this clone: A junction boundary mismatches the germline segment, possibly from a read error. The chain couples TRBV6-5 to TRBJ1-6; 7 positions match TRBD1. CDR1 is MNHEY and CDR2 is SVGAGI in the germline V gene. This CDR3 contains 15 residues. As DNA, the CDR3 is TGTGCCAGCAGTGACTCAGGGGGGACGAATTCACCCCTCCACTTT. Translating it yields CASSDSGGTNSPLHF.

The J gene is TRBJ1-2, the V gene TRBV5-1; 7 bases agree with TRBD1. The CDR3 runs 14 residues. The V and J ends lost 3 bases and 3 bases, in that order; junction bases with no gene match: 5. Germline-derived CDR1 and CDR2 are SGHRS and YFSETQ. The CDR3 loop is CASSSYRGDYGYTF. In nucleotides, the CDR3 is TGCGCCAGCAGCTCCTACAGGGGCGACTATGGCTACACCTTC.

The CDR3 nucleotides read TGCGCCAGCAGCTTGGACCCCGGGACAGCCTATGGCTACACCTTC. Protein product: CASSLDPGTAYGYTF. The chain combines TRBV5-1 with TRBJ1-2; 7 bases are a match to TRBD1. The CDR3 covers 15 residues. CDR1 is SGHRS, CDR2 YFSETQ, per germline. V lost 0 bases, J lost 4 bases, and 6 bases stayed unmatched. The variable domain in full, completed from reference TRBV5-1 and TRBJ1-2, reads KAGVTQTPRYLIKTRGQQVTLSCSPISGHRSVSWYQQTPGQGLQFLFEYFSETQRNKGNFPGRFSGRQFSNSRSEMNVSTLELGDSALYLCASSLDPGTAYGYTFGSGTRLTVV.

The chain joins TRBV19 to TRBJ1-1; no definite D call. Trimming pared 3 bases from V and 0 bases from J, leaving 8 bases between. This CDR3 is built from 14 residues. Germline CDR1 LNHDA, CDR2 SQIVND (reference sequence). The CDR3 protein is CASSMGLVNTEAFF. In DNA, the CDR3 is TGTGCCAGTAGTATGGGGTTGGTGAACACTGAAGCTTTCTTT.

The chain couples TRBV7-2 to TRBJ1-5; D might be TRBD1 (6 bases). The V gene lost 4 bases and the J gene lost 6 bases, with 16 bases spanning the gap. Germline CDR1 and CDR2: SGHTA and FQGNSA. CDR3 length: 15 residues. Here the CDR3 reads CASSSGGGGGQPQHF. CDR3 nucleotide sequence: TGTGCCAGCAGCTCAGGTGGGGGAGGGGGTCAGCCCCAGCATTTT.

The gene calls are TRBV11-1 and TRBJ1-1, with 9 bases lining up with TRBD1. The CDR3 is 14 residues long. V gave up 6 bases and J gave up 13 bases; unmatched junction bases: 15. Germline values: CDR1 SGHAT, CDR2 FQDESV (reference sequence). The CDR3 nucleotides are TGTGCCAGCAGTACCGCCCGGGACAGGGAGGTTGATTTCTTT. This codes for CASSTARDREVDFF.

J is TRBJ2-7 and V is TRBV27, with D possibly TRBD2 on 6 matching bases. Deletions cut 6 bases from V and 0 bases from J, with 6 bases between. Looked up from germline, CDR1 is MNHEY and CDR2 is SMNVEV (reference sequence). This CDR3 spans 12 amino acids. In DNA form, the CDR3 reads TGTGCCAGCAGGGGGGGCTCCTACGAGCAGTACTTC. Its translation is CASRGGSYEQYF.

The chain couples TRBV7-2 to TRBJ2-7, with D possibly being TRBD1 (6 bases). V gave up 5 bases and J gave up 5 bases, with 13 bases separating them. This CDR3 is built from 13 residues. The germline V gene has CDR1 SGHTA and CDR2 FQGNSA. The CDR3 loop is CASSITGIHEQYF. The DNA of the CDR3 is TGTGCCAGCAGCATTACAGGGATCCACGAGCAGTACTTC.

The chain carries TRBV7-2 and TRBJ1-5; no reliable D call. Per the germline V gene, CDR1 is SGHTA and CDR2 is FQGNSA. The germline V and J ends were trimmed by 1 base and 0 bases, with 1 base remaining between them. The CDR3 is 13 amino acids. This chain's CDR3 is CASSLDSNQPQHF. CDR3 in DNA: TGTGCCAGCAGCTTAGATAGCAATCAGCCCCAGCATTTT.

This clone is medium-sized (0.01 to 0.1%). The chain recombines TRBV10-3 with TRBJ1-1; D remains unclear. CDR3 length: 13 residues. The germline V gene encodes CDR1 ENHRY and CDR2 SYGVKD. The ends were cut back, 2 bases at V and 0 bases at J, with 4 bases in the middle. CDR3 protein: CAISERVNTEAFF. CDR3 sequence (DNA): TGTGCCATCAGTGAGAGGGTGAACACTGAAGCTTTCTTT.